This T cell receptor (beta chain) is from a study of shared clonotypes between healthy human individuals. Study background: A couple of female and a few male donors aged 18 to 49 were enrolled.

Germline lookup yields CDR1 SGHRS and CDR2 YFSETQ. The ends were cut back, 4 bases at V and 3 bases at J, with 16 bases in the middle. This CDR3 is built from 16 residues. Each sorted subset replicate got 200 ng genomic DNA, roughly 30,000 genomes. Measured with immunoSEQ multiplex PCR; TCRdb has only the in-frame clones, and not every one. The profile shows approximately 2.1 million clones, approximately 95% of them singletons. This TCR was recovered from a man younger than 35 in good health. Some clones in this sample may be carry-over from other donors' samples. Source material: naive CD4+ T cells from PBMCs. Subset reported: CD45RA+ positively selected. The genes are TRBV5-1 and TRBJ2-2; perhaps TRBD1 as D (6 bases). The CDR3 nucleotides are TGCGCCAGCAGCCCCAGGGGTGCGCGATACACCGGGGAGCTGTTTTTT. This gives the protein CASSPRGARYTGELFF.